The 2 T cell receptor beta chains listed next were all sequenced from one sample in a study of blood T cell repertoires in COVID-19. The assay was immunoSEQ multiplex PCR, and TCRdb's table has in-frame clones only and misses some. The data hold 200,000 to 250,000 clones, with 83% observed a single time. Sequencing was performed on PBMCs or T cells enriched from blood (not recorded which). All receptors come from a woman aged 50 to 65 who had been exposed to COVID-19.

This sequence joins TRBV15 and TRBJ1-3; D not resolved. The CDR3 contains 13 residues. Germline V CDR1 and CDR2: LNHNV, YYDKDF (reference sequence). The germline V and J ends were trimmed by 0 bases and 4 bases, with 4 bases remaining between them. The CDR3 nucleotides read TGTGCCACCAGCAGAGAGAGGGGAAACACCATATATTTT. This codes for CATSRERGNTIYF.

V is TRBV5-5 and J is TRBJ1-2; D is unclear. Germline CDR1 reads SGHKS; CDR2 reads YYEKEE (reference sequence). This CDR3 spans 15 amino acids. V dropped 1 base and J dropped 0 bases, with 10 bases sitting between them. The DNA of the CDR3 is TGTGCCAGCAGCTTGATTCCGAGGGCTAACTATGGCTACACCTTC. Its translation: CASSLIPRANYGYTF.